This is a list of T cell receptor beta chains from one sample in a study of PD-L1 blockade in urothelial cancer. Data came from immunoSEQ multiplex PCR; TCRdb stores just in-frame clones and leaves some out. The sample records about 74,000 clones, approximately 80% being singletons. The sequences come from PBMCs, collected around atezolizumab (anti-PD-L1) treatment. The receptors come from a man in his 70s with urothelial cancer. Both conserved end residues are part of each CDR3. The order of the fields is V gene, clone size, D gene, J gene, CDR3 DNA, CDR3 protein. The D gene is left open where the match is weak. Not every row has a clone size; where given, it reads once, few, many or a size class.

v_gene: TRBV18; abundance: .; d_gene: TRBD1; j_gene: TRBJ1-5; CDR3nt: TGTGCCAGCTCACCACCGATGGACAGGGGCTTTCAACCCCAGCATTTT; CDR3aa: CASSPPMDRGFQPQHF
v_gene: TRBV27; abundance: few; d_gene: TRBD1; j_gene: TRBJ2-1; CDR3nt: TGTGCCAGCAGTCAAGGTTCGTGGGGCAGGGGGTACAATGAGCAGTTCTTC; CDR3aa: CASSQGSWGRGYNEQFF
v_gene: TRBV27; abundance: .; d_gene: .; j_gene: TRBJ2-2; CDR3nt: TGTGCCAGTAGTCCCCCGTCGGGGGCGAACACCGGGGAGCTGTTTTTT; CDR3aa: CASSPPSGANTGELFF
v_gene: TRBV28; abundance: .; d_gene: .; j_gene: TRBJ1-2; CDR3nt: TGTGCCAGCAGTTTAAGTCAGGGCCTCTATGGCTACACCTTC; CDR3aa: CASSLSQGLYGYTF
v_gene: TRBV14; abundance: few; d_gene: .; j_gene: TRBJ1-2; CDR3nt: TGTGCCAGCAGCCCATACCTCCCAGGGAGGAATGGCTACACCTTC; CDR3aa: CASSPYLPGRNGYTF
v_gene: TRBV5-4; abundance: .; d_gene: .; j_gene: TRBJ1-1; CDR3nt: TGTGCCAGCAGCCCAGAGCGGGCTAGAGGAGGGAACACTGAAGCTTTCTTT; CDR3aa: CASSPERARGGNTEAFF
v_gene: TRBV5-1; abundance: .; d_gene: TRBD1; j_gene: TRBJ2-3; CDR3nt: TGCGCCAGCAGCCTCGGACAGGAGCCGCAGTATTTT; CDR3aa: CASSLGQEPQYF
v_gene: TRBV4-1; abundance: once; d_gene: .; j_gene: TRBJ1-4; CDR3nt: TGCGCCAGCAGCCAAGGAGAGATGGATGAAAAACTGTTTTTT; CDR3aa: CASSQGEMDEKLFF
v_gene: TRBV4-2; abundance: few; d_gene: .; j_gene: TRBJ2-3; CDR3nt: TGTGCCAGCAGCCAACCCTGGCAGGGGTCAGATACGCAGTATTTT; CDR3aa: CASSQPWQGSDTQYF
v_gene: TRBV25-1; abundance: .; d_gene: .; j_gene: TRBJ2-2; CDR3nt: TGTGCCAGCAGTGCCCTCTATTTGGGGGAGCTGTTTTTT; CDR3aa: CASSALYLGELFF
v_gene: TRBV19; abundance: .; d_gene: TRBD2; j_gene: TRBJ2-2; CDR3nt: TGTGCCAGTAGTTTTGCCGGGACTAGCGGACTCGGGGAGCTGTTTTTT; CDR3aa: CASSFAGTSGLGELFF
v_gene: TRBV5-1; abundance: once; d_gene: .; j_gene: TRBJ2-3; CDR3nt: TGCGCCAGCAGCTTGGGAGGCGTCAGCACAGATACGCAGTATTTT; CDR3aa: CASSLGGVSTDTQYF
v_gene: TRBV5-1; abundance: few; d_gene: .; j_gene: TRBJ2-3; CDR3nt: TGCGCCAGCAGCTTGGCAACAGGGCGCACAGATACGCAGTATTTT; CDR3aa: CASSLATGRTDTQYF
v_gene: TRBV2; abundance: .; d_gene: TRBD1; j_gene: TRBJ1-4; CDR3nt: TGTGCCAGCAGTGTTGTGACAGGGACTAATGAAAAACTGTTTTTT; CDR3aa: CASSVVTGTNEKLFF
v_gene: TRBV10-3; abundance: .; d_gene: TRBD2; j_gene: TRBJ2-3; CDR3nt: TGTGCCATCAGTGACGGGACTAGCGGGAAGGTAGATACGCAGTATTTT; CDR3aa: CAISDGTSGKVDTQYF
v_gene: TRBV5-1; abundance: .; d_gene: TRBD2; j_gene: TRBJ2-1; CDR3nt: TGCGCCAGCAGCCCCATACTAAGGACTAGCCTACCCAGCTCCTACAATGAGCAGTTCTTC; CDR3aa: CASSPILRTSLPSSYNEQFF
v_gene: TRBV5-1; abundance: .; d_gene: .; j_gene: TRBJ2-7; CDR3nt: TGCGCCAGCAGCGTTAGCGGTTCCTCCTACGAGCAGTACTTC; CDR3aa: CASSVSGSSYEQYF
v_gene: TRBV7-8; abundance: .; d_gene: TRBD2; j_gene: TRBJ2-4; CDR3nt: TGTGCCAGCAGCCCCGACATATTTATTTGGCGGGAGGGCCCGGCCAAAAACATTCAGTACTTC; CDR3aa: CASSPDIFIWREGPAKNIQYF
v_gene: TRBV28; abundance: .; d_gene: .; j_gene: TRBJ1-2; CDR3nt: TGTGCCAGCCACCTAGCGGGCCTGAAGGGACATGGCTACACCTTC; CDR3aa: CASHLAGLKGHGYTF
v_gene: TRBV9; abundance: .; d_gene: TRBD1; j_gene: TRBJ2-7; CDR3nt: TGTGCCAGCAGTCGACAGGGGGGCAGCTACGAGCAGTACTTC; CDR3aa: CASSRQGGSYEQYF
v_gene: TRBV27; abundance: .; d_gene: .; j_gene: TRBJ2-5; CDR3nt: TGTGCCAGCAGTTTGTTCCGGGACACAATACAAGAGACCCAGTACTTC; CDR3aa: CASSLFRDTIQETQYF
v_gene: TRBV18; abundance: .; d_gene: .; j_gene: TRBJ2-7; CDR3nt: TGTGCCAGCTCACCTACCAACACGGAGCAGTACTTC; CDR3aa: CASSPTNTEQYF
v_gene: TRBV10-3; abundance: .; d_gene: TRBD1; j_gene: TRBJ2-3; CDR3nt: TGTGCCTCCTGGACAGGGTATGGCACAGATACGCAGTATTTT; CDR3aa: CASWTGYGTDTQYF
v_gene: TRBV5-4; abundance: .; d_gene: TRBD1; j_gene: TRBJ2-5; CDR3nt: TGTGCCAGCAGCTTACAGGGGGCGCGAGAGACCCAGTACTTC; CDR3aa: CASSLQGARETQYF
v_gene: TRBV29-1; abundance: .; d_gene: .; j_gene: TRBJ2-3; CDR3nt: TGCAGCGTTGTCACGGGTTCTGAAGGCACAGATACGCAGTATTTT; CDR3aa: CSVVTGSEGTDTQYF
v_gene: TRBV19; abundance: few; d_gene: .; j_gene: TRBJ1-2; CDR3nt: TGTGCCTGCCGGCAGGGAGGTTATGGCTACACCTTC; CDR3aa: CACRQGGYGYTF
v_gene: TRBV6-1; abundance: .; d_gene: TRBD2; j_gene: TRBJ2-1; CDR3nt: TGTGCCAGCAGTGAAGTCCTCACTGGACTAGCGGGAGTTAGCTCCTACAATGAGCAGTTCTTC; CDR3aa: CASSEVLTGLAGVSSYNEQFF
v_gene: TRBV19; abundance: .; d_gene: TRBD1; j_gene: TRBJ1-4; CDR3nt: TGTGCCAGTAGTCTACAGGGGGTGCAGAGGAAGAATGAAAAACTGTTTTTT; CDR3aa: CASSLQGVQRKNEKLFF
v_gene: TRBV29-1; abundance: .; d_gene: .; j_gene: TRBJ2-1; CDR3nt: TGCAGCGCCGGTAGAGGAAGTCGATACAATGAGCAGTTCTTC; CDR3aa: CSAGRGSRYNEQFF
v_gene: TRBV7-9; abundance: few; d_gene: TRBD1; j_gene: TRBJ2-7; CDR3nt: TGTGCCAGCAGCTTTCAGGGGGAACCCGAGCAGTACTTC; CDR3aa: CASSFQGEPEQYF
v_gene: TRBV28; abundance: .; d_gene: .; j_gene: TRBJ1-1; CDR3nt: TGTGCCAGCAGTTTATCCCCCAGGGTGGGCACTGAAGCTTTCTTT; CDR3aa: CASSLSPRVGTEAFF
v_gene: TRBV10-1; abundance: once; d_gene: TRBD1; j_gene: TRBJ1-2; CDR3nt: TGCGCCAGCAGTGACCGGGACAGGGGGACCTACACCTTC; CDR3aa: CASSDRDRGTYTF
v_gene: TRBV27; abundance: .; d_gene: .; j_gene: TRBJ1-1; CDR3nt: TGTGCCAGCAGTTTAACAGAGAACACTGAAGCTTTCTTT; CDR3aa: CASSLTENTEAFF
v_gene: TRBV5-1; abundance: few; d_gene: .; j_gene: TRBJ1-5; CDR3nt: TGCGCCAGCAGCTTGGGGGCCTCAGGGATAGGACAGCCCCAGCATTTT; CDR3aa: CASSLGASGIGQPQHF
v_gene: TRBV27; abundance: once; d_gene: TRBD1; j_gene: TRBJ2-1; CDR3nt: TGTGCCAGCAGGGGATTTCAGCCGGGACAGGGGACCTACAATGAGCAGTTCTTC; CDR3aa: CASRGFQPGQGTYNEQFF
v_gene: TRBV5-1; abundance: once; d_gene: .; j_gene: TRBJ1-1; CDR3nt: TGCGCCAGCAGCTTGTTGCCCGGGGTAGGTCTGGCCACTGAAGCTTTCTTT; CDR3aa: CASSLLPGVGLATEAFF
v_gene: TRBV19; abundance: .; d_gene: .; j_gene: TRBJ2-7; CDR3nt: TGTGCCAGTAGTATAACAGGGTCCTACGAGCAGTACTTC; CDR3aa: CASSITGSYEQYF
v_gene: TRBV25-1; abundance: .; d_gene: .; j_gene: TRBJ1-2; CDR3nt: TGTGCCAGCAGTGAATCGGAGGGGCGGGCTGGCTACACCTTC; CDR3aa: CASSESEGRAGYTF
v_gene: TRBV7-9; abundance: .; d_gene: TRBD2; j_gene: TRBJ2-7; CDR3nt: TGTGCCAGCAGCCCGGGACTAGCGCGAGAGCAGTACTTC; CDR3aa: CASSPGLAREQYF
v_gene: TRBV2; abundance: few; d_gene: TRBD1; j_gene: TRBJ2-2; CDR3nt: TGTGCCAGCAGTGAAGGGACAGGGGCCACCGGGGAGCTGTTTTTT; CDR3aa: CASSEGTGATGELFF
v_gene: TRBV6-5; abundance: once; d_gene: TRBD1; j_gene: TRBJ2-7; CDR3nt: TGTGCCAGCAGTTATGGACAGGGCCGTTCCTACGAGCAGTACTTC; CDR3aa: CASSYGQGRSYEQYF
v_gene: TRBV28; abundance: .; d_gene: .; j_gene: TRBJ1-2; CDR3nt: TGTGCCAGCAGCGGGCCCGGGGTAGGCTATGGCTACACCTTC; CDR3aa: CASSGPGVGYGYTF